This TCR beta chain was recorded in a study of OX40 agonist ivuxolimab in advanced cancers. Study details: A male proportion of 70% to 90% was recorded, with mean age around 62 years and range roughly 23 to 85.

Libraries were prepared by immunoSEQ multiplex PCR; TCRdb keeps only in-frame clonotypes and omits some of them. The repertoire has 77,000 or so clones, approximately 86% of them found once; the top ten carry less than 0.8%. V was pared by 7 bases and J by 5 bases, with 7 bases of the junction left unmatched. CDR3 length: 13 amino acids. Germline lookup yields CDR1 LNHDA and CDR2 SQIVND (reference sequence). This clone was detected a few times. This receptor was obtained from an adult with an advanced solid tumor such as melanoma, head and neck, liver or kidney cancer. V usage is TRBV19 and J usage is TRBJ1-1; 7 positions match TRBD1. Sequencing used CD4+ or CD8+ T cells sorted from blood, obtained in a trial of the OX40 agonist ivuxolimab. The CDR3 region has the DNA TGTGCCAGTATCGAACAGGGGCGGACTGAAGCTTTCTTT. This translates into CASIEQGRTEAFF.